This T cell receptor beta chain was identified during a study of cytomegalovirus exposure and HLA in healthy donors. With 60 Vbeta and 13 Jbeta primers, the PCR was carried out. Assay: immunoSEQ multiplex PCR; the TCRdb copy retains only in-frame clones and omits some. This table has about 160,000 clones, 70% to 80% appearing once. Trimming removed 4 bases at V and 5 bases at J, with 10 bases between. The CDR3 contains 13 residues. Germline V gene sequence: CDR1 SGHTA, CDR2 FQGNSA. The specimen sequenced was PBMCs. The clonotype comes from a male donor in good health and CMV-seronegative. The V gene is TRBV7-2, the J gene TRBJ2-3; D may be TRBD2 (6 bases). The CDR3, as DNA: TGTGCCAGCAGCTCTTGGGGAGGAGATACGCAGTATTTT. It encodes CASSSWGGDTQYF.